This T cell receptor beta chain was retrieved from a study of lymphopenia after photon versus proton radiotherapy. Germline values: CDR1 MNHEY, CDR2 SVGAGI. The CDR3 covers 16 residues. J was trimmed by 2 bases and V by 0 bases; bases with no gene match: 3. TCRdb's table, derived via immunoSEQ multiplex PCR, lists solely in-frame clones and lacks some. The sample includes 35,000 to 45,000 clones, 85% of them seen just once. The TCR comes from a man aged 45-65 years with gastric cancer. This sequence joins TRBV6-5 and TRBJ2-5, with 10 bases fitting TRBD2. The sequenced sample was peripheral blood, obtained from a patient treated with photon-based radiotherapy. Here the CDR3 reads CASSYSDSGGQETQYF. In DNA, the CDR3 is TGTGCCAGCAGTTACTCGGATAGCGGGGGGCAAGAGACCCAGTACTTC.